The clone carrying this T cell receptor beta chain was recorded a few times. Its target is unknown. The data stem from a study of T cells in localized non-small cell lung cancer. Findings of the study overall: One tumor region alone was sequenced, and heterogeneity therefore remains possible.

Germline V lookup: CDR1 WSHSY, CDR2 SAAADI. The length of the CDR3 is 12 residues. The V end was cut by 10 bases, the J end by 1 base, with 10 bases between. Here immunoSEQ multiplex PCR was the method, and the copy in TCRdb shows in-frame clones only, minus some. The table shows 3,000 to 3,500 clones, with around 30% occurring only once. The rearrangement links TRBV10-2 to TRBJ1-1; D may be TRBD1 (5 bases). The sequencing here drew on lung tumor tissue, taken before any cancer treatment. The receptor was isolated from a male donor aged 60 or over with stage I lung adenocarcinoma. This CDR3 reads CATSQGNTEAFF. The CDR3 bases are TGCGCCACGTCTCAGGGGAACACTGAAGCTTTCTTT.